These T cell receptor beta chains were read from a single sample in a study of molecular identifiers for immune sequencing clone quantification. TCRdb fed the PCR reads into MiXCR, producing one record per CDR3 protein. Found here are 75,000 to 95,000 distinct CDR3 sequences, 25% of them singletons; the top ten hold 0.75% to 0.9%. Specimen: naive CD8+ T cells from blood, with Jurkat cell RNA spiked in. The receptors were gathered from a human donor in good health. Some libraries in this study had Jurkat cell RNA spiked in. The CDR3 runs from the conserved cysteine through the conserved F or W. The order of the fields is clone size, J gene, D gene, V gene, CDR3 protein, CDR3 DNA. A D gene is named only where the DNA matches it firmly. Expanded clones are given a class, and other clones once, few, many or no size at all.

size: many
J: TRBJ2-7
D: -
V: TRBV6-1
CDR3: CASSEGSEQYF
DNA: TGTGCCAGCAGTGAAGGGTCCGAGCAGTACTTC

size: many
J: TRBJ2-7
D: -
V: TRBV4-1
CDR3: CASSPKATDYEQYF
DNA: TGCGCCAGCAGCCCGAAGGCGACAGACTACGAGCAGTACTTC

size: -
J: TRBJ2-3
D: -
V: TRBV6-2/TRBV6-3
CDR3: CASSYTPERTSYTQYF
DNA: TGTGCCAGCAGTTACACCCCCGAACGAACCTCGTATACGCAGTATTTT

size: many
J: TRBJ2-7
D: TRBD1
V: TRBV2
CDR3: CASSARDRVYEQYF
DNA: TGTGCCAGCAGTGCCCGGGACAGGGTATACGAGCAGTACTTC

size: few
J: TRBJ2-1
D: -
V: TRBV12-3/TRBV12-4
CDR3: CASSHTGVSSYNEQFF
DNA: TGTGCCAGCAGTCACACAGGAGTTAGCTCCTACAATGAGCAGTTCTTC

size: -
J: TRBJ2-7
D: -
V: TRBV19
CDR3: CASNAGSHEQYF
DNA: TGTGCCAGTAATGCAGGGTCCCACGAGCAGTACTTC

size: many
J: TRBJ2-3
D: TRBD2
V: TRBV5-6
CDR3: CASSYMNLAGGDTDTQYF
DNA: TGTGCCAGCAGCTACATGAATCTAGCGGGAGGTGACACAGATACGCAGTATTTT

size: few
J: TRBJ2-1
D: TRBD1
V: TRBV28
CDR3: CASSSGQGGTNEQFF
DNA: TGTGCCAGCAGTTCGGGACAGGGCGGAACCAATGAGCAGTTCTTC

size: few
J: TRBJ1-1
D: -
V: TRBV27
CDR3: CASSPTAMNTEAFF
DNA: TGTGCCAGCAGCCCGACAGCTATGAACACTGAAGCTTTCTTT

size: -
J: TRBJ2-1
D: -
V: TRBV29-1
CDR3: CSGPRNNAQFF
DNA: TGCAGCGGGCCGCGTAACAATGCGCAGTTCTTC

size: few
J: TRBJ1-5
D: -
V: TRBV6-1
CDR3: CASSESRFGVYQPQHF
DNA: TGTGCCAGCAGTGAATCCCGGTTCGGAGTGTATCAGCCCCAGCATTTT